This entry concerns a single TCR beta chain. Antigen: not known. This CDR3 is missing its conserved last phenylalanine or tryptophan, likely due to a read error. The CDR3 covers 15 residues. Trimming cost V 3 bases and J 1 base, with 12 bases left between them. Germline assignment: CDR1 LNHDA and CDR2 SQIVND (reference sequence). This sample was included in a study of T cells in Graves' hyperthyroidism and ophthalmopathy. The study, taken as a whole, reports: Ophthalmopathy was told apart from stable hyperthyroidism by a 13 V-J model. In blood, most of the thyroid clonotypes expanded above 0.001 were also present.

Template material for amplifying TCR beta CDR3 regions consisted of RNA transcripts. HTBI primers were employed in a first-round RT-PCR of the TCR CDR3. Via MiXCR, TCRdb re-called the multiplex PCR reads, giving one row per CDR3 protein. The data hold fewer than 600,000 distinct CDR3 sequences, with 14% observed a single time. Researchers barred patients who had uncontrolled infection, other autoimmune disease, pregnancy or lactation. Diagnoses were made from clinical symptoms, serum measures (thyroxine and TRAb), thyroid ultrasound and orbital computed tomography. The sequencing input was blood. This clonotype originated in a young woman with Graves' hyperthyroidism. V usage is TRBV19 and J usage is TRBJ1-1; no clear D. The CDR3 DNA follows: TGTGCCAGTAGTATCCTTAGGAGGGAGAACACTGAAGCTTTCCTT. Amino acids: CASSILRRENTEAFL.